The clone carrying this T cell receptor (beta chain) was counted a few times. Germline V gene sequence: CDR1 SGHRS, CDR2 YFSETQ. V shed 3 bases and J 6 bases; nucleotides not matched to a gene: 4. This CDR3 has 13 residues. The data were obtained in a study of blood T cell repertoires in COVID-19. Study-wide background: Donors in the United States, Italy and Spain gave samples during acute or convalescent COVID-19.

Method: immunoSEQ multiplex PCR; TCRdb's copy keeps in-frame clones and lacks some. The sample has roughly 220,000 clones, 80% to 90% seen once. All enrollees were roughly 18 to 100 years old and from 20 to 30 US areas. Membership in each cohort depended on participant-reported clinical history. V is TRBV5-1 and J is TRBJ2-3, with 7 bases aligning to TRBD1. Material: PBMCs or T cells enriched from blood (not recorded which). This clonotype was obtained from a woman in her forties or fifties with acute COVID-19. CDR3 DNA sequence: TGCGCCAGCAGCTCAGACAGGGTGGATACGCAGTATTTT. Its translation: CASSSDRVDTQYF.